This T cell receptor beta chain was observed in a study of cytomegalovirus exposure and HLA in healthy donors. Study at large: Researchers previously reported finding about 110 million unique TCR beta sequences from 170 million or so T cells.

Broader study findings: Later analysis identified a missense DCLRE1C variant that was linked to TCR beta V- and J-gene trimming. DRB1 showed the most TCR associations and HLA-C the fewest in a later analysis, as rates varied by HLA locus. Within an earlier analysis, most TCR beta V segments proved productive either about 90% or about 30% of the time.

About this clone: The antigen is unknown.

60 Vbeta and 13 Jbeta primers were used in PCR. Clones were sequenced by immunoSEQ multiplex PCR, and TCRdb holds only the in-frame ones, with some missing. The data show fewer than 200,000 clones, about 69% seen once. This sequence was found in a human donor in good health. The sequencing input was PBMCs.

The DNA for the CDR3 is TGTGCCAGCAGCTTATTTGCACAGAACACTGAAGCTTTCTTT. This translates into CASSLFAQNTEAFF. J is TRBJ1-1 and V is TRBV7-9; D is uncertain. V lost 2 bases, J lost 1 base, and 8 bases lay in between. Germline V gene lookup returns CDR1 SEHNR and CDR2 FQNEAQ (reference sequence). The CDR3 extends over 14 amino acids.